A single sample is the source of the 27 T cell receptor beta chains below, sequenced in a study of blood T cell repertoires in COVID-19. The method was immunoSEQ multiplex PCR; TCRdb's version includes in-frame clones alone and lacks a portion of them. Of over 80,000 clones in the sample, 70% to 80% are singletons; the top ten hold 18%. Sequencing used peripheral blood. Every receptor here comes from a woman older than 75 with active or convalescent COVID-19.

The chain carries TRBV18 and TRBJ2-1, with 14 bases matching TRBD2. Germline V gives CDR1 KGHSH, CDR2 LQKENI. With V trimmed by 6 bases and J by 4 bases, 8 bases remained unmatched. The CDR3 spans 17 residues. CDR3 in amino acids: CASSPTSGRARYNEQFF. The CDR3 coding sequence is TGTGCCAGCTCCCCGACTAGCGGGAGGGCGCGGTACAATGAGCAGTTCTTC. Full variable domain (rest looked up from reference TRBV18 and TRBJ2-1): NAGVMQNPRHLVRRRGQEARLRCSPMKGHSHVYWYRQLPEEGLKFMVYLQKENIIDESGMPKERFSAEFPKEGPSILRIQQVVRGDSAAYFCASSPTSGRARYNEQFFGPGTRLTVL.

This clone has a count of ten or more. The V and J genes are TRBV19 and TRBJ2-2; 11 bases match TRBD2. Losses at the gene ends were 7 bases for V and 4 bases for J; bases not matched to a gene: 8. This CDR3 is 16 amino acids long. The V gene's germline CDR1 is LNHDA and CDR2 SQIVND (reference sequence). This chain's CDR3 is CASIPPGTSGTGELFF. The CDR3 DNA reads as TGTGCCAGTATCCCCCCCGGGACTAGCGGCACCGGGGAGCTGTTTTTT.

Only a few counts were recorded for this clone. The chain employs TRBV18 and TRBJ2-1; TRBD2 agrees at 9 bases. The V and J ends lost 4 bases and 1 base, in that order; junction bases with no gene match: 14. Per the germline V gene, CDR1 is KGHSH and CDR2 is LQKENI. CDR3 size: 19 residues. The CDR3 sequence is CASSRNLAGPPGSYNEQFF. CDR3 DNA: TGTGCCAGCTCACGAAACCTAGCGGGACCCCCCGGTTCCTACAATGAGCAGTTCTTC.

The chain couples TRBV4-2 to TRBJ2-1; 14 nucleotides align to TRBD2. The CDR3 contains 16 residues. The germline V gene has CDR1 LGHNA and CDR2 YNFKEQ. V dropped 4 bases and J dropped 10; count of bases not matched to a gene: 9. CDR3 residues: CASSPVTSGRVGEQFF. The DNA of the CDR3 is TGTGCCAGCAGCCCCGTGACTAGCGGGAGGGTGGGCGAGCAGTTCTTC.

This clone was seen only once. The rearrangement joins TRBV6-5 to TRBJ2-3; the match to TRBD1 covers 7 bases. Unmatched junction bases numbered 11, after V lost 8 bases and J lost 6 bases. Germline V CDR1 and CDR2: MNHEY, SVGAGI. The CDR3 has 14 amino acids. CDR3 loop: CASGTGAPRDTQYF. DNA of the CDR3: TGTGCCAGCGGAACAGGGGCCCCAAGGGATACGCAGTATTTT.

The V gene is TRBV6-2 or TRBV6-3, the J gene TRBJ2-5; weak D call: TRBD2 (5 bases). Germline CDR1 and CDR2: MNHEY and SVGEGT. This CDR3 region has 13 residues. V gave up 5 bases and J gave up 5 bases, with 12 bases separating them. The DNA for the CDR3 is TGTGCCAGCAGTGGGCGGGCGTTGGAGACCCAGTACTTC. Its protein is CASSGRALETQYF.

This chain connects TRBV7-2 to TRBJ2-7; D not resolved. V shed 1 base and J shed 6 bases, with 10 bases lying between them. Germline V gives CDR1 SGHTA, CDR2 FQGNSA. The CDR3 totals 13 residues. CDR3: CASSLVGATEQYF. For the CDR3, the DNA is TGTGCCAGCAGCTTAGTAGGAGCTACCGAGCAGTACTTC. Supplemented by reference TRBV7-2 and TRBJ2-7, the full variable domain reads GAGVSQSPSNKVTEKGKDVELRCDPISGHTALYWYRQSLGQGLEFLIYFQGNSAPDKSGLPSDRFSAERTGGSVSTLTIQRTQQEDSAVYLCASSLVGATEQYFGPGTRLTVT.

The rearrangement uses TRBV9 and TRBJ1-1, with a possible D match to TRBD1 (5 bases). Trimming shortened V by 3 bases and J by 1 base, and 13 bases separated the two germline ends. Germline V lookup: CDR1 SGDLS, CDR2 YYNGEE. This CDR3 region has 15 residues. CDR3 protein: CASSAWDSSNTEAFF. CDR3 sequence (DNA): TGTGCCAGCAGCGCCTGGGACTCCTCGAACACTGAAGCTTTCTTT.

This chain links TRBV4-3 with TRBJ2-1; 7 positions agree with TRBD1. There are 16 residues in the CDR3. Germline V gene sequence: CDR1 LGHNA, CDR2 YSLEER. The V gene end was trimmed by 3 bases and the J gene end by 1 base; junction bases not matched to a gene: 6. The CDR3 reads CASSQDPGQSYNEQFF. The CDR3 bases are TGCGCCAGCAGCCAGGATCCGGGACAGTCCTACAATGAGCAGTTCTTC.

The gene calls are TRBV7-2 and TRBJ2-1; 8 bases agree with TRBD2. The CDR3 has 15 residues. J gave up 7 bases and V 2 bases, and 7 bases lay outside the gene matches. Germline lookup yields CDR1 SGHTA and CDR2 FQGNSA. This chain's CDR3 is CASSLFGRAENEQFF. For the CDR3, the DNA is TGTGCCAGCAGCTTATTCGGGAGGGCCGAAAATGAGCAGTTCTTC.

This sequence joins TRBV18 and TRBJ2-7, with a weak D call TRBD2 (5 bases). The CDR3 has 13 amino acids. Trimming pared 5 bases from V and 2 bases from J, leaving 10 bases between. CDR1 is KGHSH, CDR2 LQKENI, per germline. CDR3 bases: TGTGCCAGCTCAGGTAGCGAGACCTACGAGCAGTACTTC. Protein sequence: CASSGSETYEQYF.

This clone occurred a few times. The junction does not match germline at one end; this may be a read error. The gene calls are TRBV5-1 and TRBJ2-1; 13 positions agree with TRBD2. Germline CDR1 and CDR2: SGHRS and YFSETQ. This CDR3 region has 17 residues. The CDR3 region has the DNA TGTGCCAGCAGCTTGGGCCTCCGGACTAGCGGGAGCAATGAGCAGTTCTTC. Translation: CASSLGLRTSGSNEQFF.

J is TRBJ1-1 and V is TRBV6-5; D ambiguous. Germline assignment: CDR1 MNHEY and CDR2 SVGAGI. CDR3 size: 14 residues. V was shortened by 6 bases and J by 5 bases, with 16 bases between the two germline ends. The CDR3 is CASSRDRVMTEAFF. The DNA of the CDR3 is TGTGCCAGCAGCCGCGATCGGGTCATGACTGAAGCTTTCTTT.

This chain links TRBV5-4 with TRBJ2-7, with TRBD1 matching 12 bases. The length of the CDR3 is 15 residues. The V and J ends lost 2 bases and 6 bases, in that order; junction bases with no gene match: 6. Looked up from germline, CDR1 is SGHNT and CDR2 is YYREEE (reference sequence). The CDR3 region is CASSLAGQGASEQYF. The CDR3 DNA sequence: TGTGCCAGCAGCTTAGCGGGACAGGGGGCTTCCGAGCAGTACTTC.

The V and J genes are TRBV19 and TRBJ2-7, with 9 bases fitting TRBD1. The CDR3 loop spans 14 amino acids. J lost 1 base, V lost 5 bases, and 3 bases had no gene match. CDR1 is LNHDA, CDR2 SQIVND, per germline (reference sequence). The CDR3 region is CASSPGTGSYEQYF. CDR3 nucleotides: TGTGCCAGTAGTCCCGGGACAGGGTCCTACGAGCAGTACTTC.

The gene calls are TRBV5-1 and TRBJ2-2, with 7 bases that match TRBD1. Unmatched junction bases numbered 5, after V lost 9 bases and J lost 0 bases. The CDR3 sequence is 14 residues long. Germline-derived CDR1 and CDR2 are SGHRS and YFSETQ. This CDR3 reads CATQTGSNTGELFF. As DNA, the CDR3 is TGCGCCACCCAGACAGGGTCGAACACCGGGGAGCTGTTTTTT.

The chain links TRBV5-1 to TRBJ2-2, with D perhaps matching TRBD2 (5 bases). The CDR3 is made up of 13 amino acids. The germline V and J ends were trimmed by 4 bases and 7 bases, with 11 bases remaining between them. Germline V gene lookup returns CDR1 SGHRS and CDR2 YFSETQ. The CDR3 spells CASSIKADGELFF. CDR3 nucleotides: TGCGCCAGCAGCATCAAAGCGGACGGGGAGCTGTTTTTT. Together with reference TRBV5-1 and TRBJ2-2, the CDR3 gives the full variable domain: KAGVTQTPRYLIKTRGQQVTLSCSPISGHRSVSWYQQTPGQGLQFLFEYFSETQRNKGNFPGRFSGRQFSNSRSEMNVSTLELGDSALYLCASSIKADGELFFGEGSRLTVL.

The rearrangement uses TRBV18 and TRBJ1-1, with 10 nucleotides matching TRBD1. In germline, CDR1 is KGHSH, CDR2 LQKENI. Unmatched junction bases numbered 9, after V lost 0 bases and J lost 2 bases. CDR3 length: 18 residues. CDR3 nucleotides: TGTGCCAGCTCACCACCGGCAGGACAGGGGGGGATCAACACTGAAGCTTTCTTT. It codes for CASSPPAGQGGINTEAFF. Drawing the rest from reference TRBV18 and TRBJ1-1, the complete variable domain is NAGVMQNPRHLVRRRGQEARLRCSPMKGHSHVYWYRQLPEEGLKFMVYLQKENIIDESGMPKERFSAEFPKEGPSILRIQQVVRGDSAAYFCASSPPAGQGGINTEAFFGQGTRLTVV.

This clone has just a few counts. The CDR3 sequence is CATSDPRDRGTNEQFF. The CDR3 nucleotides are TGTGCCACCAGTGACCCCCGGGACAGGGGTACCAATGAGCAGTTCTTC. This rearrangement joins TRBV24-1 to TRBJ2-1; 10 bases map to TRBD1. Looked up from germline, CDR1 is KGHDR and CDR2 is SFDVKD. CDR3 size: 16 residues. V lost 4 bases and J lost 6; bases outside the gene matches: 8.

This chain links TRBV7-3 with TRBJ2-1, with D maybe TRBD1 (6 bases). The CDR3 is 15 residues long. The germline V gene has CDR1 SGHTA and CDR2 FQGTGA. Trimming cost V 1 base and J 4 bases, with 11 bases left between them. The CDR3 protein is CASSLKQGLYNEQFF. DNA for the CDR3: TGTGCCAGCAGCTTAAAGCAGGGGTTGTACAATGAGCAGTTCTTC.

The chain carries TRBV5-6 and TRBJ2-2; D not certain. The germline gives CDR1 SGHDT, CDR2 YYEEEE. This CDR3 is 14 amino acids long. V was shortened by 2 bases and J by 1 base, with 6 bases between the two germline ends. In DNA, the CDR3 is TGTGCCAGCAGCTTTGAACAGAACACCGGGGAGCTGTTTTTT. It encodes CASSFEQNTGELFF.

This chain uses TRBV11-2 with TRBJ2-5; TRBD2 is a possible D gene (5 bases). CDR1 SGHAT and CDR2 FQNNGV come from the germline V gene. The CDR3 length is 14 residues. Trimming removed 5 bases at V and 4 bases at J, with 14 bases between. DNA of the CDR3: TGTGCCAGCAGCGAAGCGAGCGGCCCAGAGACCCAGTACTTC. Protein: CASSEASGPETQYF.

This chain connects TRBV2 to TRBJ2-2; maybe TRBD1 (6 bases). The CDR3 covers 14 residues. The germline gives CDR1 SNHLY, CDR2 FYNNEI. The V end lost 3 bases, the J end lost 5 bases, and 10 bases lay between the germline ends. DNA of the CDR3: TGTGCCAGCAGTGACAGGGGTTATACCGGGGAGCTGTTTTTT. Translating it yields CASSDRGYTGELFF. Full variable domain (rest looked up from reference TRBV2 and TRBJ2-2): EPEVTQTPSHQVTQMGQEVILRCVPISNHLYFYWYRQILGQKVEFLVSFYNNEISEKSEIFDDQFSVERPDGSNFTLKIRSTKLEDSAMYFCASSDRGYTGELFFGEGSRLTVL.

The chain combines TRBV5-1 with TRBJ2-2, with D maybe TRBD2 (5 bases). V gave up 4 bases and J gave up 2 bases, with 12 bases separating them. CDR3 length: 15 amino acids. Germline V gives CDR1 SGHRS, CDR2 YFSETQ. The CDR3: CASSHISGNTGELFF. In DNA, the CDR3 is TGCGCCAGCAGCCACATCAGCGGAAACACCGGGGAGCTGTTTTTT.

V gene TRBV7-3 combines with J gene TRBJ2-1, with TRBD2 matching over 11 bases. Losses at the gene ends were 3 bases for V and 5 bases for J; bases not matched to a gene: 3. Germline V gives CDR1 SGHTA, CDR2 FQGTGA. The CDR3 runs 15 residues. The chain's CDR3 is CASSFRLAGHNEQFF. The CDR3 DNA reads as TGTGCCAGCAGCTTCCGACTAGCGGGGCACAATGAGCAGTTCTTC. Looking up the rest from reference TRBV7-3 and TRBJ2-1 gives the full variable domain: GAGVSQTPSNKVTEKGKYVELRCDPISGHTALYWYRQSLGQGPEFLIYFQGTGAADDSGLPNDRFFAVRPEGSVSTLKIQRTERGDSAVYLCASSFRLAGHNEQFFGPGTRLTVL.

V is TRBV19 and J is TRBJ1-1, with D perhaps matching TRBD1 (5 bases). CDR3 length: 12 amino acids. Germline CDR1 reads LNHDA; CDR2 reads SQIVND (reference sequence). Written as DNA, the CDR3 is TGTGCGTCCGGACAAAGGAACACTGAAGCTTTCTTT. It yields the protein CASGQRNTEAFF.

The chain employs TRBV19 and TRBJ2-7; D might be TRBD2 (6 bases). V lost 6 bases to trimming and J lost 2 bases, with 14 bases between them. The CDR3 sequence is 14 residues long. Germline V gene lookup returns CDR1 LNHDA and CDR2 SQIVND (reference sequence). In DNA form, the CDR3 reads TGTGCCAGTAGACTCGAATGGACTACCTACGAGCAGTACTTC. Translation gives CASRLEWTTYEQYF. Looking up the rest from reference TRBV19 and TRBJ2-7 gives the full variable domain: DGGITQSPKYLFRKEGQNVTLSCEQNLNHDAMYWYRQDPGQGLRLIYYSQIVNDFQKGDIAEGYSVSREKKESFPLTVTSAQKNPTAFYLCASRLEWTTYEQYFGPGTRLTVT.